This T cell receptor (beta chain) was found in a study of T cell changes during pregnancy in multiple sclerosis. With 10 bases removed from V and 7 bases from J, the gap between germline ends came to 16 bases. The CDR3 covers 12 residues. Germline V gene lookup returns CDR1 MDHEN and CDR2 SYDVKM. Repertoires were generated with immunoSEQ multiplex PCR, while TCRdb's copy carries only in-frame clones and drops some. The sample carries 50,000 or so clones, approximately 90% recorded once. The genes are TRBV28 and TRBJ1-1; tentative D call: TRBD1 (6 bases). This receptor was obtained from a female donor with multiple sclerosis, enrolled in a pregnancy study. Source: CD4+ T cells from peripheral blood mononuclear cells, taken before pregnancy. CDR3 in amino acids: CATRGAVGEAFF. As DNA, the CDR3 is TGTGCCACCCGGGGGGCCGTCGGTGAAGCTTTCTTT.